This T cell receptor beta chain was observed in a study of graft-versus-host responses after intestinal transplantation. Study background: All recipients got anti-thymocyte globulin induction, then tacrolimus and steroids for roughly three years. Regarding the study as a whole: Present in recipient marrow, GvH clones included some that appeared first in ileum or blood. Early post-transplant falls in HvG clones accompanied the peak levels of circulating GvH clones.

Produced via immunoSEQ multiplex PCR; TCRdb's table is partial and in-frame only. The table includes 55,000 to 65,000 clones, about 94% detected once. On this clone: Antigen specificity is unknown.

The V gene lost 0 bases and the J gene lost 6 bases, with 11 bases spanning the gap. CDR3 length equals 15 residues. Germline V gene sequence: CDR1 KGHSH, CDR2 LQKENI. Specimen: unstimulated CD4+ T cells sorted from spleen or lymph node cells, collected before transplant. The source is a human donor who was the organ donor for an intestinal transplant. The chain employs TRBV18 and TRBJ2-2; D gene uncertain. Here the CDR3 DNA reads TGTGCCAGCTCACCACCTGAAGTAGTGCCCGGGGAGCTGTTTTTT. It is translated as CASSPPEVVPGELFF.